The present entry profiles one TCR beta chain with its context. The data were taken from a study of radiotherapy plus CTLA-4 blockade in lung cancer. Produced via immunoSEQ multiplex PCR; TCRdb's table is partial and in-frame only. This table holds tens of thousands of clones, roughly 78% found once. Looked up from germline, CDR1 is LNHDA and CDR2 is SQIVND (reference sequence). The CDR3 has 17 amino acids. V lost 3 bases, J lost 5 bases, and 22 bases lay in between. The chain recombines TRBV19 with TRBJ1-1; D not certain. The sequenced sample was peripheral blood, obtained from a patient treated with radiotherapy plus ipilimumab. The receptor was derived from a human donor with non-small cell lung cancer who had a complete response to radiotherapy plus ipilimumab. The DNA of the CDR3 is TGTGCCAGTAGTATGCGGTCTCGGTTAAGTCGAGAAACTGAAGCTTTCTTT. It encodes CASSMRSRLSRETEAFF.